This entry describes one T cell receptor (beta chain). As yet, its antigen is unknown. Other nucleotide sequences in the sample specify the same CDR3. Naive CD8 isolation took CD45RO-negative cells positively selected for CCR7 and excluded terminally differentiated effector memory CD45RA+ cells. Assay: immunoSEQ multiplex PCR; the TCRdb copy retains only in-frame clones and omits some. The table records almost 700,000 clones, about 90% of them present only once. This specimen comes from a study of shared clonotypes between healthy human individuals. Study background: Three men and two women, aged 18 to 49, were donors. Three plates each covered CD4 naive and memory; CD8 naive two, CD8 memory one.

The V and J ends lost 3 bases and 4 bases, in that order; junction bases with no gene match: 6. CDR3 size: 14 residues. Germline CDR1 is SGHAT and CDR2 is FQNNGV. Study conclusions and caveats: Larger estimated richness was generally recorded for naive subsets relative to memory subsets.

Source material: naive CD8+ T cells sorted from blood. The source of this sequence is a man aged 30 to 45 in good health. The V call is TRBV11-2, the J call TRBJ2-7; TRBD1 matches 7 bases. For the CDR3, the DNA is TGTGCCAGCAGCTTTGGTACAGGGGATTACGAGCAGTACTTC. Encoded protein: CASSFGTGDYEQYF.